Listed below are T cell receptor beta chains from one sample, sequenced in a study of human T cells and chemical hapten exposure. From the RACE reads, TCRdb called clonotypes with MiXCR, one entry per CDR3 protein. Counted here are 40,000 or so distinct CDR3 sequences, 8% to 11% occurring once; the ten biggest clones make up approximately 5.9%. The starting material was whole blood, obtained in connection with sensitization to the hapten diphenylcyclopropenone (DPC). These receptors all stem from a man aged 25 to 40 with alopecia areata. Some clones in this sample may be carry-over from other donors' samples. Both conserved end residues are part of each CDR3. Each record gives: clone size, D gene, V gene, J gene, CDR3 DNA, CDR3 protein. D genes are given only for firm matches. The size of a clone is reported for some rows only, either as once, few or many, or as a class for expanded clones.

size: few; D: TRBD1; V: TRBV29-1; J: TRBJ2-7; DNA: TGCAGCGTCCCGGGACAGGGGGCTTCCTACGAGCAGTACTTC; CDR3: CSVPGQGASYEQYF
size: .; D: .; V: TRBV20-1; J: TRBJ1-2; DNA: TGCAGTGCTAGCGCGACAGGAGGGGTTAACTATGGCTACACCTTC; CDR3: CSASATGGVNYGYTF
size: .; D: .; V: TRBV20-1; J: TRBJ2-3; DNA: TGCAGTTCTTACAGGGTCACAGATACGCAGTATTTT; CDR3: CSSYRVTDTQYF
size: .; D: .; V: TRBV3-2; J: TRBJ2-2; DNA: TGTGCCAGCAGCAAGGCAGAAGAAAAAGCGGCGCGCACCGGGGAGCTGTTTTTT; CDR3: CASSKAEEKAARTGELFF
size: .; D: TRBD1; V: TRBV6-6; J: TRBJ2-7; DNA: TGTGCCAGCAGTACGGCGGACAGGTTAAACTACGAGCAGTACTTC; CDR3: CASSTADRLNYEQYF
size: .; D: .; V: TRBV29-1; J: TRBJ2-5; DNA: TGCAGCTCAGGGGCTGGAGAGACCCAGTACTTC; CDR3: CSSGAGETQYF
size: few; D: .; V: TRBV7-3; J: TRBJ1-5; DNA: TGTGCCAGCAGCTTGCGGCCGGGGCAGCCCCAGCATTTT; CDR3: CASSLRPGQPQHF
size: .; D: .; V: TRBV21-1; J: TRBJ1-4; DNA: TGTGCCAGCATGCGTTGGACCCCTCGGGGTAATGAAAAACTGTTTTTT; CDR3: CASMRWTPRGNEKLFF
size: .; D: .; V: TRBV6-2/TRBV6-3; J: TRBJ2-1; DNA: TGTGCCAGCACCCCCGGACAGATCTTCAGCTATGAGCAGTTCTTC; CDR3: CASTPGQIFSYEQFF
size: .; D: .; V: TRBV20-1; J: TRBJ2-3; DNA: TGCAGTGCTAGAGTCAGGGCCACAGATACGCAGTATTTT; CDR3: CSARVRATDTQYF
size: .; D: .; V: TRBV12-3/TRBV12-4; J: TRBJ1-5; DNA: TGTGCCAGCAGCTACCAGAGCGGCCCTAGCAATCAGCCCCAGCATTTT; CDR3: CASSYQSGPSNQPQHF
size: many; D: .; V: TRBV6-2/TRBV6-3; J: TRBJ2-1; DNA: TGTGCCAGCAGTACCCCAGGACTGAAACCCTACAATGAGCAGTTCTTC; CDR3: CASSTPGLKPYNEQFF
size: few; D: TRBD2; V: TRBV6-2/TRBV6-3; J: TRBJ2-2; DNA: TGTGCCAGCAGTTACATAGCGGGAGGCGGGGAGCTGTTTTTT; CDR3: CASSYIAGGGELFF
size: many; D: TRBD1; V: TRBV29-1; J: TRBJ1-2; DNA: TGCAGCGTTGAGCAGGGGGCTTATGGCTACACCTTC; CDR3: CSVEQGAYGYTF
size: many; D: TRBD1; V: TRBV4-1; J: TRBJ1-2; DNA: TGCGCCAGCAGCCAAGGGACAGGCGACCACTATGGCTACACCTTC; CDR3: CASSQGTGDHYGYTF
size: many; D: .; V: TRBV5-1; J: TRBJ2-1; DNA: TGCGCCAGCAGCACCGGGCCCAACAATGAGCAGTTCTTC; CDR3: CASSTGPNNEQFF
size: few; D: .; V: TRBV6-6; J: TRBJ2-7; DNA: TGTGCCAGCATGGACCAGTACGAGCAGTACTTC; CDR3: CASMDQYEQYF
size: .; D: .; V: TRBV28; J: TRBJ2-2; DNA: TGTGCCAGCAGTTTATCTAGCGATCACACCGGGGAGCTGTTTTTT; CDR3: CASSLSSDHTGELFF
size: many; D: .; V: TRBV15; J: TRBJ2-5; DNA: TGTGCCACCAGCAGAGATGGGAGCACCCAAGAGACCCAGTACTTC; CDR3: CATSRDGSTQETQYF
size: few; D: TRBD1; V: TRBV4-2; J: TRBJ1-5; DNA: TGTGCCAGCAGCCAAGACGACAGGGGAAAGCAGCCCCAGCATTTT; CDR3: CASSQDDRGKQPQHF
size: few; D: TRBD1; V: TRBV7-9; J: TRBJ2-2; DNA: TGTGCCAGCGGGACAGAGAACACCGGGGAGCTGTTTTTT; CDR3: CASGTENTGELFF
size: few; D: .; V: TRBV20-1; J: TRBJ1-5; DNA: TGCAGTGCGACTTTTGGGGGGGCGAATCAGCCCCAGCATTTT; CDR3: CSATFGGANQPQHF
size: many; D: TRBD1; V: TRBV6-5; J: TRBJ1-6; DNA: TGTGCCAGCAGCTACAATCTCGGGACAGAGTATAATTCACCCCTCCACTTT; CDR3: CASSYNLGTEYNSPLHF